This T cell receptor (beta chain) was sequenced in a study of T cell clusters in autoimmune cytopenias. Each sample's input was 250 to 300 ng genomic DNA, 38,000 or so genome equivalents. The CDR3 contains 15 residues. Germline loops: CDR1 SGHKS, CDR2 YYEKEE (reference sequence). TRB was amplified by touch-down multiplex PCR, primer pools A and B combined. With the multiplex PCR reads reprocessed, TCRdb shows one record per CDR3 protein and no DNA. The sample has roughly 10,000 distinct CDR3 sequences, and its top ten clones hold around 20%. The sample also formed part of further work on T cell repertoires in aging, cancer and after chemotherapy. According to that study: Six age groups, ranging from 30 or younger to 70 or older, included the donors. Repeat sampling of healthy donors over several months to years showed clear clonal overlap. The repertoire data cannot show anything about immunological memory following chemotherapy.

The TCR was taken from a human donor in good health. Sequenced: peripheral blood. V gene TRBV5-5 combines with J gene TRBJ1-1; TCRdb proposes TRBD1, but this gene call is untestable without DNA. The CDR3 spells CASSNPPNRGTEAFF.